This T cell receptor beta chain is drawn from a study of vaccination effects on CD4 cells after COVID-19. Overall study: In culture with 10 IU/ml IL-2 and around 10 ug/ml peptides, PBMC were grown at 1.5 million to 2.5 million per well.

As for this clone: Its antigen is undetermined.

Culturing for 10 to 11 days preceded CD4+ T cell isolation. The authors replaced half the medium with IL-2 medium on days 3 and 7. Points from the study as a whole: Late post-vaccination, clones induced by infection and those induced by vaccine underwent marked clonal contraction.

The CDR3 sequence is 16 residues long. Deletions cut 2 bases from V and 5 bases from J, with 18 bases between. Germline V gene lookup returns CDR1 MNHNS and CDR2 SASEGT. The assay was immunoSEQ multiplex PCR, and TCRdb's table has in-frame clones only and misses some. The sample lists over 45,000 clones, approximately 80% seen once, with around 3.3% in the top ten. J is TRBJ2-5 and V is TRBV6-1; the D is unclear. The origin of this receptor is a human donor who received a COVID-19 vaccine. The sequencing here drew on CD4+ T cells from PBMCs cultured without peptide, taken before COVID-19 vaccination. The CDR3 spells CASSEPGRASWETQYF. The DNA of the CDR3 is TGTGCCAGCAGTGAACCCGGTCGCGCGTCATGGGAGACCCAGTACTTC.